What follows are 24 T cell receptor beta chains derived from one specimen sequenced in a study of blood T cell repertoires in COVID-19. The method was immunoSEQ multiplex PCR; TCRdb's version includes in-frame clones alone and lacks a portion of them. Seen here are roughly 100,000 clones, about 83% observed once, and the top ten hold more than 9%. The sequenced sample was peripheral blood. These receptor sequences come from a man aged 40-49 years with active or convalescent COVID-19.

This sequence joins TRBV12-3 or TRBV12-4 and TRBJ2-1; 8 nucleotides align to TRBD1. CDR3 length: 13 amino acids. V lost 6 bases, J lost 9 bases, and 7 bases stayed unmatched. CDR3 sequence reads: CASSMTGAGEQFF. DNA for the CDR3: TGTGCCAGCAGCATGACAGGGGCGGGTGAGCAGTTCTTC.

The chain uses TRBV7-8 and TRBJ1-3, with 7 bases lining up with TRBD1. The CDR3 contains 14 residues. Germline CDR1 SGHVS, CDR2 FQNEAQ. The J segment lost 4 bases and the V segment lost 5 bases, leaving 5 bases of the junction unmatched. CDR3 nucleotide sequence: TGTGCCAGCAGCCAGACAGGGCGCGGAAACACCATATATTTT. It is translated as CASSQTGRGNTIYF.

This chain joins TRBV2 and TRBJ2-5; perhaps TRBD2 as D (5 bases). Germline loops: CDR1 SNHLY, CDR2 FYNNEI. V lost 4 bases, J lost 0 bases, and 12 bases lay in between. The CDR3 is 15 residues long. CDR3 DNA: TGTGCCAGCAGTGCCCGGAGGATAAACCAAGAGACCCAGTACTTC. It yields the protein CASSARRINQETQYF.

The rearrangement links TRBV5-1 to TRBJ2-3; the D is unclear. V lost 0 bases and J 7 bases, leaving 15 bases between the germline ends. Germline V CDR1 and CDR2: SGHRS, YFSETQ. CDR3 length: 15 amino acids. This CDR3 reads CASSLDGSQVNTQYF. The CDR3 DNA follows: TGCGCCAGCAGCTTGGATGGGTCCCAGGTAAATACGCAGTATTTT.

CDR3 DNA: TGTGCCAGCAGCCGCGGTAGCGGGGGGGCGTACAATGAGCAGTTCTTC. Amino acid sequence: CASSRGSGGAYNEQFF. The genes are TRBV7-7 and TRBJ2-1; 11 bases line up with TRBD2. The germline CDR1 and CDR2 sequences are SSHAT and FNYEAQ (reference sequence). CDR3 length equals 16 residues. V lost 5 bases and J lost 4; bases outside the gene matches: 7.

V usage is TRBV9 and J usage is TRBJ1-4, with 12 bases matching TRBD1. Germline values: CDR1 SGDLS, CDR2 YYNGEE. This CDR3 comprises 15 residues. Losses at the gene ends were 4 bases for V and 7 bases for J; bases not matched to a gene: 5. CDR3 nucleotides: TGTGCCAGCAGCCCCGGGACAGGGGGCACTGAAAAACTGTTTTTT. Protein product: CASSPGTGGTEKLFF.

V usage is TRBV27 and J usage is TRBJ2-3; the match to TRBD2 covers 9 bases. This CDR3 comprises 17 residues. Germline V gene sequence: CDR1 MNHEY, CDR2 SMNVEV (reference sequence). Losses at the gene ends were 3 bases for V and 6 bases for J; bases not matched to a gene: 13. The CDR3 sequence is CASSLVGLRGGGDTQYF. The CDR3 DNA follows: TGTGCCAGCAGTTTGGTGGGGTTGCGGGGGGGCGGGGATACGCAGTATTTT.

The chain recombines TRBV5-5 with TRBJ1-4, with D uncertain. This CDR3 has 15 residues. The germline gives CDR1 SGHKS, CDR2 YYEKEE (reference sequence). The V gene lost 3 bases and the J gene lost 6 bases, with 15 bases spanning the gap. The CDR3 reads CASSSEGVSYEKLFF. The CDR3, as DNA: TGTGCCAGCAGCTCAGAGGGTGTAAGTTATGAAAAACTGTTTTTT.

This clone appeared a few times. J is TRBJ2-7 and V is TRBV2; D not certain. Trimming pared 8 bases from V and 5 bases from J, leaving 10 bases between. The CDR3 spans 11 residues. Germline CDR1 is SNHLY and CDR2 is FYNNEI. This chain's CDR3 is CASASSHEQYF. The CDR3, as DNA: TGTGCCAGCGCGTCTAGTCACGAGCAGTACTTC.

This sequence joins TRBV2 and TRBJ2-7; 7 bases map to TRBD2. V gave up 8 bases and J gave up 2 bases; unmatched junction bases: 6. Germline CDR1 reads SNHLY; CDR2 reads FYNNEI. The CDR3 runs 13 residues. In nucleotides, the CDR3 is TGTGCCAGCTTGGCTAGCGGCCCCTACGAGCAGTACTTC. It translates to CASLASGPYEQYF.

This sequence joins TRBV5-5 and TRBJ2-5; D is possibly TRBD1 (6 bases). This CDR3 region has 17 residues. V lost 4 bases and J lost 7, with 26 bases in between. Per germline, CDR1 SGHKS and CDR2 YYEKEE (reference sequence). CDR3 residues: CASSVPSGTTSRSTQYF. The CDR3 nucleotides read TGTGCCAGCAGCGTGCCCTCCGGGACAACCTCGAGGTCGACCCAGTACTTC.

This clone was found a few times. The rearrangement links TRBV7-8 to TRBJ1-5; D is possibly TRBD1 (6 bases). The CDR3 spans 12 residues. V was cut by 5 bases and J by 6 bases, with 8 bases left in between. The germline V gene encodes CDR1 SGHVS and CDR2 FQNEAQ. The DNA of the CDR3 is TGTGCCAGCAGCCCAGGGGTTCAGCCCCAGCATTTT. Protein product: CASSPGVQPQHF.

J is TRBJ1-5 and V is TRBV9; D is undetermined. The CDR3 consists of 13 residues. From germline, CDR1 is SGDLS and CDR2 YYNGEE. Trimming pared 0 bases from V and 10 bases from J, leaving 11 bases between. The CDR3 nucleotides are TGTGCCAGCAGCGTAGGACCAGAGGAACCCCAGCATTTT. Residues: CASSVGPEEPQHF.

J is TRBJ2-4 and V is TRBV6-6; 10 bases fit TRBD1. Germline V gene data show CDR1 as MNHNY and CDR2 as SVGAGI (reference sequence). The V and J ends lost 8 bases and 3 bases, in that order; junction bases with no gene match: 10. This CDR3 is built from 16 residues. CDR3 DNA: TGTGCCAGCGGCGAAAGACAGGGGGCAGTCAAAAACATTCAGTACTTC. As protein: CASGERQGAVKNIQYF.

This clone was observed a handful of times. J is TRBJ1-1 and V is TRBV11-2; 8 bases match TRBD1. This CDR3 has 15 residues. CDR1 and CDR2 from the germline V gene are SGHAT and FQNNGV. Trimming cost V 1 base and J 9 bases; bases outside gene matches: 10. CDR3 in DNA: TGTGCCAGCAGCTTAGGGTCTGGCGACAGGGGTAAAGCTTTCTTT. Its protein is CASSLGSGDRGKAFF.

V usage is TRBV15 and J usage is TRBJ1-5; TRBD1 might be the D (5 bases). Germline-derived CDR1 and CDR2 are LNHNV and YYDKDF (reference sequence). Trimming took off 2 bases at V and 2 bases at J, with 7 bases between the two ends. The CDR3 contains 14 residues. The chain's CDR3 is CATSRSGGNQPQHF. CDR3 DNA: TGTGCCACCAGCAGATCGGGGGGCAATCAGCCCCAGCATTTT. Full variable domain (remainder filled in from reference TRBV15 and TRBJ1-5): DAMVIQNPRYQVTQFGKPVTLSCSQTLNHNVMYWYQQKSSQAPKLLFHYYDKDFNNEADTPDNFQSRRPNTSFCFLDIRSPGLGDTAMYLCATSRSGGNQPQHFGDGTRLSIL.

The chain couples TRBV7-2 to TRBJ2-4, with D possibly being TRBD2 (6 bases). Germline lookup yields CDR1 SGHTA and CDR2 FQGNSA. This CDR3 comprises 15 residues. The V end lost 3 bases, the J end lost 1 base, and 10 bases lay between the germline ends. The CDR3 protein is CASSLAGLAKNIQYF. The CDR3 DNA reads TGTGCCAGCAGCTTGGCGGGGTTGGCCAAAAACATTCAGTACTTC.

The gene calls are TRBV7-2 and TRBJ2-5, with 13 bases matching TRBD2. The CDR3 has 14 residues. The germline V gene has CDR1 SGHTA and CDR2 FQGNSA. Germline trimming cut 1 base from V and 7 bases from J; bases unmatched to any gene: 0. This CDR3 is CASSLGTSGGTQYF. The CDR3 DNA is TGTGCCAGCAGCTTAGGGACTAGCGGGGGGACCCAGTACTTC.

The chain has TRBV2 and TRBJ1-4, with D possibly being TRBD1 (5 bases). CDR3 length: 15 residues. V was clipped by 3 bases and J by 2 bases, with 10 bases between them. The germline V gene has CDR1 SNHLY and CDR2 FYNNEI. The CDR3 DNA reads as TGTGCCAGCAGTGAGAAGGCAGGGACTAATGAAAAACTGTTTTTT. Encoded protein: CASSEKAGTNEKLFF. The whole variable domain, filled in from reference TRBV2 and TRBJ1-4, reads EPEVTQTPSHQVTQMGQEVILRCVPISNHLYFYWYRQILGQKVEFLVSFYNNEISEKSEIFDDQFSVERPDGSNFTLKIRSTKLEDSAMYFCASSEKAGTNEKLFFGSGTQLSVL.

This clone was recorded many times. The rearrangement links TRBV6-6 to TRBJ1-1; TRBD1 is a possible D gene (5 bases). Germline loops: CDR1 MNHNY, CDR2 SVGAGI (reference sequence). V was trimmed by 4 bases and J by 0 bases, leaving 6 bases between them. This CDR3 spans 13 amino acids. The CDR3 protein is CASSSTVNTEAFF. The CDR3 DNA follows: TGTGCCAGCAGTTCGACAGTGAACACTGAAGCTTTCTTT.

The V and J genes are TRBV7-2 and TRBJ1-4; D might be TRBD1 (6 bases). The CDR3 sequence is 13 residues long. Trimming took 5 bases from V and 5 from J, leaving 9 bases between them. Germline values: CDR1 SGHTA, CDR2 FQGNSA. For the CDR3, the DNA is TGTGCCAGCAGCCCGGACAGAAATGAAAAACTGTTTTTT. This sequence encodes CASSPDRNEKLFF.

The rearrangement uses TRBV15 and TRBJ1-5, with D unresolved. Trimming took off 3 bases at V and 9 bases at J, with 12 bases between the two ends. The CDR3 extends over 13 amino acids. Germline V lookup: CDR1 LNHNV, CDR2 YYDKDF (reference sequence). The CDR3 DNA is TGTGCCACCAGCAGGGAAATGGGCCGGCCCCAGCATTTT. It specifies CATSREMGRPQHF.

V usage is TRBV12-3 or TRBV12-4 and J usage is TRBJ1-2; D ambiguous. The CDR3 is 13 amino acids. Trimming pared 1 base from V and 2 bases from J, leaving 5 bases between. The CDR3 region has the DNA TGTGCCAGCAGTTTAGGCGGCAACTATGGCTACACCTTC. It translates to CASSLGGNYGYTF.

This clone was seen once. The chain employs TRBV7-2 and TRBJ2-2; 10 bases fit TRBD2. CDR1 is SGHTA, CDR2 FQGNSA, per germline. This CDR3 contains 17 residues. The J segment lost 6 bases and the V segment lost 2 bases, leaving 9 bases of the junction unmatched. The CDR3, as DNA: TGTGCCAGCAGCTTATCGGCCCAGCGGGGGGGTTCCGGGGAGCTGTTTTTT. Amino acid sequence: CASSLSAQRGGSGELFF.